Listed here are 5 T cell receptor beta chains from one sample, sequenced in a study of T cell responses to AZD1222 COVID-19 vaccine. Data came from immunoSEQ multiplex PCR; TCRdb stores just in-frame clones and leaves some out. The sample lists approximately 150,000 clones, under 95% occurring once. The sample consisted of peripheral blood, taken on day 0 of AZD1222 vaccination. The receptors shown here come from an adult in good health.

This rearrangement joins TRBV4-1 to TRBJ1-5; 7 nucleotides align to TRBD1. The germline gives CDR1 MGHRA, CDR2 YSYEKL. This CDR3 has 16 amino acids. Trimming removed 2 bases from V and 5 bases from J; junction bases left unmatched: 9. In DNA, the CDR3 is TGCGCCAGCAGCCAAATCTCGACAGGGATGGATCAGCCCCAGCATTTT. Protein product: CASSQISTGMDQPQHF.

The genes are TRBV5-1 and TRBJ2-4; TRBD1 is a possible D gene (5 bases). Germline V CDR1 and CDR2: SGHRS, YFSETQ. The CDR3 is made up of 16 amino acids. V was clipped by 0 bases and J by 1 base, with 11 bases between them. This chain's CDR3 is CASSLAGLLAKNIQYF. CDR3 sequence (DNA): TGCGCCAGCAGCTTGGCAGGGCTGCTTGCCAAAAACATTCAGTACTTC.

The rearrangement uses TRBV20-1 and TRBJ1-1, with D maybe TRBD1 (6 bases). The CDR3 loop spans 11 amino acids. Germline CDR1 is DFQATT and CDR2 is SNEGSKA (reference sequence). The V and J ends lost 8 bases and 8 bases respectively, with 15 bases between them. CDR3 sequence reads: CSTSTGIEAFF. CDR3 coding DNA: TGCAGTACCTCTACAGGGATCGAAGCTTTCTTT.

The CDR3 DNA reads TGTGCCAGCAGCCGTCCAAGAAGCCAGTACTTC. It encodes CASSRPRSQYF. V gene TRBV7-2 combines with J gene TRBJ2-5; the D is unclear. Germline lookup yields CDR1 SGHTA and CDR2 FQGNSA. V gave up 5 bases and J gave up 10 bases, with 11 bases separating them. CDR3 length equals 11 residues.

The CDR3 here is CATSDLWDTEAFF. In DNA form, the CDR3 reads TGTGCCACCAGTGACCTATGGGACACTGAAGCTTTCTTT. This rearrangement joins TRBV24-1 to TRBJ1-1; no definite D call. This CDR3 spans 13 amino acids. Deletions cut 4 bases from V and 3 bases from J, with 8 bases between. Germline assignment: CDR1 KGHDR and CDR2 SFDVKD.